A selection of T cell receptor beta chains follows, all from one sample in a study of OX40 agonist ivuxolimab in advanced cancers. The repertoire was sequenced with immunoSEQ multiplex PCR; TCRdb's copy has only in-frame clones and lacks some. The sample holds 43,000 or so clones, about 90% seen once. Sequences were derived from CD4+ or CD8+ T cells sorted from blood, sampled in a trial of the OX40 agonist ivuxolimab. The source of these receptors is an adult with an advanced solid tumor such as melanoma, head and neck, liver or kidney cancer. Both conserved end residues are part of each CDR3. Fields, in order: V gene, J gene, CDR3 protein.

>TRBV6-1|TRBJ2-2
CAGTDRVPGELFF
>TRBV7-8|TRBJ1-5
CASSFTRTGRQPQHF
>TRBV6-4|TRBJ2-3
CASSEFAARDTQYF
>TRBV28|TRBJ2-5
CASQGLPGETQYF
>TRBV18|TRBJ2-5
CASSPPGGRETQYF
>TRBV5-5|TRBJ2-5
CATGEGGPGKTQYF
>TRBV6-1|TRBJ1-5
CASTGDRGTQPQHF
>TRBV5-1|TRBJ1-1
CASSLEGGRGSTEAFF
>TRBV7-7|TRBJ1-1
CASSRTVNTEAFF
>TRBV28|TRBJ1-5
CASGQAAGQPQHF
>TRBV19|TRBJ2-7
CASSSRGSSYEQYF
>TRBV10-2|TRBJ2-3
CASSTSGRSDTQYF
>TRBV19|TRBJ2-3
CASSRAGGGTDTQYF
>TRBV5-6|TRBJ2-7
CASSPRSGGVRQYF
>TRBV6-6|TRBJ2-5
CASSKRTGEAETQYF
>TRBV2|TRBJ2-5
CASSPSDTMYQETQYF
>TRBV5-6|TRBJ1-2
CASSWGDRVAYGYTF
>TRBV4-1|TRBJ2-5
CASSQMGLGMETQYF
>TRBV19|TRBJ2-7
CASSARDLQEDEQYF
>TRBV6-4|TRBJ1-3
CAIRAGVATGNTIYF
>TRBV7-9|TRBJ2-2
CASSPEYSTGELFF
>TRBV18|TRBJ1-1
CASSPTGTGTEAFF
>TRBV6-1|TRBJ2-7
CASSDTGDEQYF
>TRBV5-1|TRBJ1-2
CASSLDVGYNYGYTF
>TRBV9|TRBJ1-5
CASSVGGVEDQPQHF
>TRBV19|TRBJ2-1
CASSMLAGLAASEQFF
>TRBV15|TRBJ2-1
CATSRDKGNEQFF
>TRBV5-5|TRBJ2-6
CASSTGGANVLTF
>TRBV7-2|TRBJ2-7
CASSFDRASSYEQYF
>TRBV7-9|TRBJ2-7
CASSFKTGGDPYEQYF
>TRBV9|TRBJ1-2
CASSVQPKRGYTF
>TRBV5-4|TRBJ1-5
CASSLERQPQHF
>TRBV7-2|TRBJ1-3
CASSFGGTSGNTIYF
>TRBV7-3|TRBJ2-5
CASSRGLAGGMQETQYF
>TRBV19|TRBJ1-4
CASKIQASANEKLFF
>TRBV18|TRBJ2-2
CASSPPVGAGELFF
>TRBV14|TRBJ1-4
CASSQSETGGLIEKLFF
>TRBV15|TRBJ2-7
CATSPSRSSYEQYF
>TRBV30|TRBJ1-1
CAWDRGQGTEAFF
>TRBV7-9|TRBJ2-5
CASSLFRSQETQYF
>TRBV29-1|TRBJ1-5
CSVGQENQPQHF
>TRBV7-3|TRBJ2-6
CASSYMTSTANVLTF
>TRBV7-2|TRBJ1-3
CASSLVHSGNTIYF
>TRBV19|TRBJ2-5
CASSKLGETQYF
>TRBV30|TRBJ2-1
CAWSVSEYNEQFF